The rows below give T cell receptor beta chains drawn from one sample of a study of T cell repertoires in cytomegalovirus infection. TCRdb used MiXCR to reprocess the reads, holding one entry per CDR3 protein. The data show 100,000 or so distinct CDR3 sequences, with roughly 39% seen just once and roughly 74% held by the top ten. These receptors lack a known antigen. The source material was CD8+ T cells from cultured PBMCs, sampled from culture after CMV antigen stimulation. Every receptor here comes from a human donor in good health (CMV status not recorded). Some clones in this sample may be carry-over from other donors' samples. Both conserved end residues are trimmed from each CDR3. Fields, in order: CDR3 protein, CDR3 length, V gene, D gene, J gene. D genes are given only for firm matches.

ASSYPRRTGQNSPLH | 15 | TRBV6-5 | TRBD1 | TRBJ1-6
ASSLVIAGPDNEQF | 14 | TRBV7-8 | TRBD2 | TRBJ2-1
ASSPGQGRNTIY | 12 | TRBV27 | TRBD1 | TRBJ1-3
AISVGGTGELF | 11 | TRBV10-3 | - | TRBJ2-2
ASGLAGNEQF | 10 | TRBV6-6 | TRBD2 | TRBJ2-1
ASSSGPNNEQF | 11 | TRBV12-3/TRBV12-4 | - | TRBJ2-1
ASSLVGTEVEAF | 12 | TRBV11-2 | TRBD1 | TRBJ1-1
ASSQGLAGPYNEQF | 14 | TRBV4-2 | TRBD2 | TRBJ2-1
ASSLMGTGSPLH | 12 | TRBV7-9 | - | TRBJ1-6
ASSYGRGGRETQY | 13 | TRBV6-2/TRBV6-3 | TRBD2 | TRBJ2-5
ASVSGEEFNEQF | 12 | TRBV2 | - | TRBJ2-1
ASSSLGTEAF | 10 | TRBV12-3/TRBV12-4 | - | TRBJ1-1
ASRQGTTDTQY | 11 | TRBV27 | TRBD1 | TRBJ2-3
ASSHPGTGGLNTEAF | 15 | TRBV4-2 | TRBD1 | TRBJ1-1
ASSLALTGLASTGTNYNEQF | 20 | TRBV7-8 | TRBD2 | TRBJ2-1
ASSELPQPEAF | 11 | TRBV10-2 | - | TRBJ1-1
ASSPTSSGGSQETQY | 15 | TRBV4-1 | TRBD2 | TRBJ2-5
ASSLGPGGAETQY | 13 | TRBV28 | - | TRBJ2-5
ASSYQPGQGIDGYT | 14 | TRBV6-5 | TRBD1 | TRBJ1-2
SVTGTGTGEQY | 11 | TRBV29-1 | TRBD1 | TRBJ2-7
ASSYKRVGGYT | 11 | TRBV6-8 | - | TRBJ1-2
ASSLVAGLSSYNEQF | 15 | TRBV7-8 | - | TRBJ2-1
ASSSGLAGPLEQY | 13 | TRBV6-5 | TRBD2 | TRBJ2-7
ASSRVSEAF | 9 | TRBV19 | - | TRBJ1-1
SVEGTANSRYEQY | 13 | TRBV29-1 | TRBD1 | TRBJ2-7
ASSGTTGGNNEQF | 13 | TRBV5-6 | TRBD1 | TRBJ2-1
AISESSDSPLH | 11 | TRBV10-3 | - | TRBJ1-6
ASSFGGEYEQY | 11 | TRBV27 | TRBD2 | TRBJ2-7
ASPGWGTEAF | 10 | TRBV6-6 | - | TRBJ1-1
AGSHPGAYNEQF | 12 | TRBV6-2/TRBV6-3 | - | TRBJ2-1
ASSLTGDNSPLH | 12 | TRBV12-3/TRBV12-4 | TRBD1 | TRBJ1-6
ASSEGAGTNYGYT | 13 | TRBV6-1 | - | TRBJ1-2
ASSLAAGLSYNEQF | 14 | TRBV5-6 | - | TRBJ2-1
SVEWDNTYEQY | 11 | TRBV29-1 | - | TRBJ2-7
ASKRDEDSYYGYT | 13 | TRBV28 | - | TRBJ1-2
ASSHIGTGSNEKLF | 14 | TRBV4-1 | TRBD1 | TRBJ1-4
ASSQGSKQPQH | 11 | TRBV3-1 | - | TRBJ1-5
ASSMGGFGEQY | 11 | TRBV19 | - | TRBJ2-7
SVDYVNEQF | 9 | TRBV29-1 | - | TRBJ2-1
ASSLPIGSGTDTQY | 14 | TRBV12-3/TRBV12-4 | - | TRBJ2-3
ASSGTGTGIHGYT | 13 | TRBV7-6 | TRBD1 | TRBJ1-2
ASSPRLAGGSSYEQY | 15 | TRBV7-4 | TRBD2 | TRBJ2-7
ASSPGSHNEQF | 11 | TRBV7-9 | - | TRBJ2-1
ASSSLGQLSGELF | 13 | TRBV7-8 | - | TRBJ2-2
ASTILGDAEKLF | 12 | TRBV2 | - | TRBJ1-4
ASQVPGLNTEAF | 12 | TRBV3-1 | - | TRBJ1-1
ASSLGGSRSTDTQY | 14 | TRBV5-1 | - | TRBJ2-3
SVDNGEGYT | 9 | TRBV29-1 | - | TRBJ1-2
ASSLISTGTEAF | 12 | TRBV11-1 | TRBD1 | TRBJ1-1
ASSLNPKETQY | 11 | TRBV7-2 | - | TRBJ2-5
ASSPGTGDTDTQY | 13 | TRBV27 | TRBD1 | TRBJ2-3
ASSLVSGGTEAF | 12 | TRBV7-6 | - | TRBJ1-1